The 7 T cell receptor beta chains below were found in one sample sequenced in a study of response to subunit inactivated influenza vaccine. TCRdb reprocessed the RT-PCR reads with MiXCR, giving one entry per CDR3 protein. This table has approximately 500,000 distinct CDR3 sequences, 14% appearing once. Material: PBMCs from blood, obtained roughly 12 days after vaccination. The receptors stem from a man aged 50 to 59 who received an inactivated influenza vaccine.

This clonotype was seen more than once but under ten times. The gene calls are TRBV20-1 and TRBJ1-5; weak D call: TRBD1 (6 bases). V lost 2 bases to trimming and J lost 6 bases, with 14 bases between them. Germline CDR1 reads DFQATT; CDR2 reads SNEGSKA (reference sequence). CDR3 length: 14 amino acids. CDR3 amino acids: CSARPGRGGQPQHF. The CDR3 nucleotides read TGCAGTGCTAGACCGGGAAGAGGGGGTCAGCCCCAGCATTTT.

This clonotype came up a few times. This chain links TRBV27 with TRBJ2-1; D possibly uses TRBD1 or TRBD2 (6 bases each). The V and J ends lost 5 bases and 12 bases respectively, with 14 bases between them. Germline V gene lookup returns CDR1 MNHEY and CDR2 SMNVEV (reference sequence). CDR3 length: 12 amino acids. The CDR3 sequence is CASSVPGAGQFF. In DNA, the CDR3 is TGTGCCAGCAGTGTACCGGGGGCTGGGCAGTTCTTC.

This clonotype occurred a few times. The rearrangement uses TRBV4-3 and TRBJ2-2, with D perhaps matching TRBD2 (6 bases). This CDR3 is 14 amino acids long. Trimming took off 6 bases at V and 4 bases at J, with 12 bases between the two ends. Germline V CDR1 and CDR2: LGHNA, YSLEER. The CDR3 bases are TGCGCCAGCAGACAGACTAGGGTCACCGGGGAGCTGTTTTTT. It is translated as CASRQTRVTGELFF.

This clonotype was seen more than once but under ten times. The chain carries TRBV6-8 and TRBJ2-3; D not resolved. V was pared by 8 bases and J by 8 bases, with 2 bases between. The CDR3 loop spans 8 amino acids. Looked up from germline, CDR1 is MNHGY and CDR2 is SAAAGT. The CDR3 spells CASGTQYF. In DNA, the CDR3 is TGTGCCAGCGGTACGCAGTATTTT.

The chain joins TRBV7-2 to TRBJ2-3; D possibly corresponds to TRBD2 (5 bases). Deletions cut 5 bases from V and 6 bases from J, with 21 bases between. Germline V gene lookup returns CDR1 SGHTA and CDR2 FQGNSA. The CDR3 covers 16 residues. CDR3 region: CASSRVGSGNADTQYF. The CDR3 DNA reads TGTGCCAGCAGCAGAGTAGGTTCGGGAAACGCGGATACGCAGTATTTT.

The chain uses TRBV10-3 and TRBJ1-5; D is perhaps TRBD1 (5 bases). Germline V gene sequence: CDR1 ENHRY, CDR2 SYGVKD. The CDR3 runs 14 residues. V lost 10 bases, J lost 9 bases, and 22 bases lay in between. For the CDR3, the DNA is TGTGCCACGAACCAGGGACTCGCCATCTCGCCCCAGCATTTT. Amino acid sequence: CATNQGLAISPQHF.

The rearrangement links TRBV30 to TRBJ2-5; 12 bases agree with TRBD1. The V gene's germline CDR1 is GTSNPN and CDR2 SVGIG (reference sequence). CDR3 length: 15 amino acids. With V trimmed by 3 bases and J by 2 bases, 4 bases remained unmatched. The CDR3: CAWSGTGGRQETQYF. The CDR3 DNA follows: TGTGCCTGGAGCGGGACAGGGGGCCGGCAAGAGACCCAGTACTTC.